This TCR beta chain was sequenced in a study of identifying expanded T cells in peripheral blood. V was shortened by 6 bases and J by 7 bases, with 10 bases between the two germline ends. The CDR3 has 12 residues. Germline V gene data show CDR1 as SNHLY and CDR2 as FYNNEI. The table came from immunoSEQ multiplex PCR; TCRdb's copy has only in-frame clones and leaves some out. The sample gives 58,000 or so clones, approximately 83% of which show up once; about 20% is in the top ten. The TCR originated in a person between 18 and 75 years old in good health. The rearrangement joins TRBV2 to TRBJ2-1, with D uncertain. The sequencing input was blood. CDR3 in DNA: TGTGCCAGCAGGGCCGTAGGGAATGAGCAGTTCTTC. It is translated as CASRAVGNEQFF.